The 2 T cell receptor beta chains below all came from one sample that was sequenced in a study of early T cells in non-severe SARS-CoV-2 infection. A single record per CDR3 protein comes from TCRdb applying MiXCR to the 5' RACE reads. Counted here are 40,000 or so distinct CDR3 sequences, over 5% occurring once; the ten biggest clones make up under 7%. Sequencing used whole blood, obtained at baseline. The receptors stem from an adult who was a healthcare worker with PCR-confirmed SARS-CoV-2 infection or an uninfected control (not recorded which).

In its sample, this clonotype was seen a few times. The rearrangement uses TRBV12-5 and TRBJ2-5, with 8 nucleotides matching TRBD1. Germline lookup yields CDR1 LGHNT and CDR2 FRNRAP. V shed 1 base, J shed 5 bases, and the junction held 6 bases outside the gene matches. The CDR3 length is 15 residues. As DNA, the CDR3 is TGTGCTAGTGGTTTGGGACAGGGGTATGAGGAGACCCAGTACTTC. It is translated as CASGLGQGYEETQYF.

This clonotype has a handful of counts. CDR3 amino acids: CASSSLAGVGTQYF. As DNA, the CDR3 is TGTGCCAGCAGCTCACTAGCGGGCGTGGGGACCCAGTACTTC. The V call is TRBV11-2, the J call TRBJ2-5; 9 nucleotides agree with TRBD2. The CDR3 loop spans 14 amino acids. CDR1 and CDR2 (germline): SGHAT, FQNNGV. Losses at the gene ends were 4 bases for V and 7 bases for J; bases not matched to a gene: 7.